This T cell receptor beta chain is drawn from a study of OX40 agonist ivuxolimab in advanced cancers. Study information: Dose-escalation cases comprised hepatocellular carcinoma, melanoma, renal cell or head and neck cancer. The dose-escalation cohort was roughly 83% male, with a mean age of around 60 years, ranging about 23 to 79.

This clone was found once. Its antigen is undetermined. Some clones are missing from TCRdb's copy, which holds only in-frame ones; the method was immunoSEQ multiplex PCR. Of roughly 72,000 clones listed, over 75% are singletons. The germline gives CDR1 PRHDT, CDR2 FYEKMQ (reference sequence). There are 15 residues in the CDR3. V lost 3 bases and J 7 bases, leaving 16 bases between the germline ends. General study results and limits: Blood T cells, both CD4+ and CD8+, expanded clonally by week 6 at 0.1 to 3.0 mg/kg.

This material consisted of CD4+ or CD8+ T cells sorted from blood, taken in a trial of the OX40 agonist ivuxolimab. The source of this sequence is an adult with an advanced solid tumor such as melanoma, head and neck, liver or kidney cancer. The chain has TRBV13 and TRBJ2-1; a weak D match, TRBD1 (6 bases). As DNA, the CDR3 is TGTGCCAGCAGCTTTTTGGACAGACTACTGAATGAGCAGTTCTTC. It yields the protein CASSFLDRLLNEQFF.